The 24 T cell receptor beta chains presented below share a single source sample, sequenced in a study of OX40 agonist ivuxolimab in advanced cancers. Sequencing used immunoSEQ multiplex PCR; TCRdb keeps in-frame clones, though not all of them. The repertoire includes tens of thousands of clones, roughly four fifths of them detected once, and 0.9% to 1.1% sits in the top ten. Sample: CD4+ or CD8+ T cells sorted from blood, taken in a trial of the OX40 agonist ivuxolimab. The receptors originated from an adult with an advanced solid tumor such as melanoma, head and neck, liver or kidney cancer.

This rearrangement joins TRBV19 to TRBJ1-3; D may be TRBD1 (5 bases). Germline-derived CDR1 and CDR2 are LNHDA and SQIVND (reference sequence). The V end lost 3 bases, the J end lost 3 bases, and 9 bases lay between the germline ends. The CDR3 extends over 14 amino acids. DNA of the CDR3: TGTGCCAGTAGTATTGGTCAGGGTGGAAACACCATATATTTT. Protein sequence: CASSIGQGGNTIYF.

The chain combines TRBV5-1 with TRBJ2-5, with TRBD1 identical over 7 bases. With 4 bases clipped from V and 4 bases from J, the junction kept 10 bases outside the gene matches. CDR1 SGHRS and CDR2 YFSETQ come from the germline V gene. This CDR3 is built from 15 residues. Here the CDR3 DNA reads TGCGCCAGCAGCCCACACAGGGGTCATGGAGAGACCCAGTACTTC. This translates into CASSPHRGHGETQYF.

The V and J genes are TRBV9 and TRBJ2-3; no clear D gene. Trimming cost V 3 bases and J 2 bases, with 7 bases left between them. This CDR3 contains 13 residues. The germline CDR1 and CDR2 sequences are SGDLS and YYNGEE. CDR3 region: CASSDEYTDTQYF. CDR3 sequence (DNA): TGTGCCAGCAGCGACGAATACACAGATACGCAGTATTTT.

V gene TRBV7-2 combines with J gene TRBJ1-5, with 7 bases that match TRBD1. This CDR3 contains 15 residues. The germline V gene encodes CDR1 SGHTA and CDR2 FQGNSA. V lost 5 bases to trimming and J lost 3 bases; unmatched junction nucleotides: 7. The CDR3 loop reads CASSGRQGANQPQHF. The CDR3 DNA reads TGTGCCAGCAGCGGAAGACAGGGCGCCAATCAGCCCCAGCATTTT.

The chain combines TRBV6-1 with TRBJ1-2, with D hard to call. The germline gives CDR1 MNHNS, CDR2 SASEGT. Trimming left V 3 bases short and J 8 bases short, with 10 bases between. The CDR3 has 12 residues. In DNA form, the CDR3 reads TGTGCCAGCAGTGAGTTAGGCGAGGGCTACACCTTC. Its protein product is CASSELGEGYTF.

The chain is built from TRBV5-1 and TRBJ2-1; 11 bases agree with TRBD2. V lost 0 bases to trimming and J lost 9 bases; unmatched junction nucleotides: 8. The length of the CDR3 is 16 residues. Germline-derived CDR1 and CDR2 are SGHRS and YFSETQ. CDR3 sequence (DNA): TGCGCCAGCAGCTTGGTTCTAGCGGGGGGCACATCTGAGCAGTTCTTC. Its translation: CASSLVLAGGTSEQFF.

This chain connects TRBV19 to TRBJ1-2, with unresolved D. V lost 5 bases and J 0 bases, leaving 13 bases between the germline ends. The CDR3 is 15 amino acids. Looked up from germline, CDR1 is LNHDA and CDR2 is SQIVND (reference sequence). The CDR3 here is CASSASQTANYGYTF. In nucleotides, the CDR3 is TGTGCCAGTAGTGCCTCTCAAACAGCTAACTATGGCTACACCTTC.

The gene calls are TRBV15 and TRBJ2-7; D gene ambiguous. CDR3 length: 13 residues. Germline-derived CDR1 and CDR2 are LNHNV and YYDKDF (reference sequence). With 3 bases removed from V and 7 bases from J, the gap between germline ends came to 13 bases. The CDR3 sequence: CATSSGSAREQYF. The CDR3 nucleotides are TGTGCCACCAGCAGTGGATCGGCGCGAGAGCAGTACTTC.

CDR3 in amino acids: CASSLVGQPNTEAFF. DNA for the CDR3: TGTGCCAGCAGTTTAGTAGGACAGCCGAACACTGAAGCTTTCTTT. The rearrangement links TRBV28 to TRBJ1-1; possibly TRBD1 for D (6 bases). The CDR3 is made up of 15 amino acids. V was clipped by 2 bases and J by 1 base, with 11 bases between them. Per the germline V gene, CDR1 is MDHEN and CDR2 is SYDVKM. Variable domain in full (rest from reference TRBV28 and TRBJ1-1): DVKVTQSSRYLVKRTGEKVFLECVQDMDHENMFWYRQDPGLGLRLIYFSYDVKMKEKGDIPEGYSVSREKKERFSLILESASTNQTSMYLCASSLVGQPNTEAFFGQGTRLTVV.

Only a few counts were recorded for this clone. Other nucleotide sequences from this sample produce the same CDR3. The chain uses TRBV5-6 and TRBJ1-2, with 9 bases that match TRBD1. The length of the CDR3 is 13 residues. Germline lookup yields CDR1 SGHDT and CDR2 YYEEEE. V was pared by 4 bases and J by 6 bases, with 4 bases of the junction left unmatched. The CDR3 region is CASSLRQGDGYTF. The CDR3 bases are TGTGCCAGCAGCCTTAGACAGGGGGATGGCTACACCTTC.

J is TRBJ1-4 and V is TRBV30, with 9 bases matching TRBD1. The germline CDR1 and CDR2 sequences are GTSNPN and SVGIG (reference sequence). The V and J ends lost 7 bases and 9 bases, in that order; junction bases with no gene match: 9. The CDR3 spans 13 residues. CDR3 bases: TGTGCCTCTTACAGGGGGCAAGGTAAAAAACTGTTTTTT. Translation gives CASYRGQGKKLFF.

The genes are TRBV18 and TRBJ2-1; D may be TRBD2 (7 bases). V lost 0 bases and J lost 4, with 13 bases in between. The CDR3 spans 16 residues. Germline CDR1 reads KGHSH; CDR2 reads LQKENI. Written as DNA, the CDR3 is TGTGCCAGCTCACCACCGTGGGGGGGACATTACAATGAGCAGTTCTTC. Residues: CASSPPWGGHYNEQFF.

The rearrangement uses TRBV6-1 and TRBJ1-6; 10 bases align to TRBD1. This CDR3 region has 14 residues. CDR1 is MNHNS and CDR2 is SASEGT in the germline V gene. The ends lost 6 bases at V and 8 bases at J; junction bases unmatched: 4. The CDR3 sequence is CASRRTGGDSPLHF. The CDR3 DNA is TGTGCCAGCAGGAGGACAGGGGGGGATTCACCCCTCCACTTT.

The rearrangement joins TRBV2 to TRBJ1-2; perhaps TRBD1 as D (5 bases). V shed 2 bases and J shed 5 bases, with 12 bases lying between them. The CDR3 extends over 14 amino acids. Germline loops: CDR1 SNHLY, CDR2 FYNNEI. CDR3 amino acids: CASSELQGRYGYTF. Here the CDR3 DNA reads TGTGCCAGCAGTGAATTGCAGGGAAGGTATGGCTACACCTTC.

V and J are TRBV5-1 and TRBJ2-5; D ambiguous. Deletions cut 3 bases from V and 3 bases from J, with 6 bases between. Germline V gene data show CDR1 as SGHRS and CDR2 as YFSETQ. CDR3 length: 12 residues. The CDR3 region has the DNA TGCGCCAGCAGCTATATGGAAGAGACCCAGTACTTC. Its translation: CASSYMEETQYF.

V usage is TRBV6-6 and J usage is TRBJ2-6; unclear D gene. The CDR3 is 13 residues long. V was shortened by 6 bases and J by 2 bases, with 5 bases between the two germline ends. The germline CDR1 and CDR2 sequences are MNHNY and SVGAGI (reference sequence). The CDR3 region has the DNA TGTGCCAGCAGCGCCCCTGGGGCCAACGTCCTGACTTTC. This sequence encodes CASSAPGANVLTF.

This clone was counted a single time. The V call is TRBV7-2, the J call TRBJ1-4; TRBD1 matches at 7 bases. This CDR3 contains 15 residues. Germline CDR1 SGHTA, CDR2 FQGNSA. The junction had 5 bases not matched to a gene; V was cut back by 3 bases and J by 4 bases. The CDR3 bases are TGTGCCAGCAGCTTGAACAGGGGAGTTAATGAAAAACTGTTTTTT. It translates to CASSLNRGVNEKLFF. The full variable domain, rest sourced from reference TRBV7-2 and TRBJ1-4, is GAGVSQSPSNKVTEKGKDVELRCDPISGHTALYWYRQSLGQGLEFLIYFQGNSAPDKSGLPSDRFSAERTGGSVSTLTIQRTQQEDSAVYLCASSLNRGVNEKLFFGSGTQLSVL.

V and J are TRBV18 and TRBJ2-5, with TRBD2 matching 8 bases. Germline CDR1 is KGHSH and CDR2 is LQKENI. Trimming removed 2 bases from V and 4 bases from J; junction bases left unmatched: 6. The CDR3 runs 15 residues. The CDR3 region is CASSPNGGAGETQYF. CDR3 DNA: TGTGCCAGCTCACCAAACGGGGGGGCCGGAGAGACCCAGTACTTC.

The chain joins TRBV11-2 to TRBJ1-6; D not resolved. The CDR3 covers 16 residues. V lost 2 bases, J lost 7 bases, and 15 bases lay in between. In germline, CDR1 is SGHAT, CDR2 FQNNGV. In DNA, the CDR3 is TGTGCCAGCAGCTTATTGGAGACGGCCTTGAATTCACCCCTCCACTTT. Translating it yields CASSLLETALNSPLHF.

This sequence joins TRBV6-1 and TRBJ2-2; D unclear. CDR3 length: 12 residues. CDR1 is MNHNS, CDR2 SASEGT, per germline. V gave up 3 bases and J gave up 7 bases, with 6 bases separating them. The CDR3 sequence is CASSDKVGELFF. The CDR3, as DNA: TGTGCCAGCAGTGACAAAGTCGGGGAGCTGTTTTTT.

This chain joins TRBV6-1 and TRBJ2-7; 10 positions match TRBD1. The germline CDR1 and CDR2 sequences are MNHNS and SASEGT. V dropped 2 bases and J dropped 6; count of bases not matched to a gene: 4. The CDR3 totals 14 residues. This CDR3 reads CASSERDRGPEQYF. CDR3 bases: TGTGCCAGCAGTGAAAGGGACAGGGGACCCGAGCAGTACTTC.

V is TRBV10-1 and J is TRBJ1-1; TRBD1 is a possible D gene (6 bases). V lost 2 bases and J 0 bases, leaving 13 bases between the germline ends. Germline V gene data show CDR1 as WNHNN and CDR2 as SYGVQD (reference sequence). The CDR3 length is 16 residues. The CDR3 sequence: CASSEPPTGMNTEAFF. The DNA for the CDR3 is TGCGCCAGCAGTGAGCCTCCCACAGGGATGAACACTGAAGCTTTCTTT.

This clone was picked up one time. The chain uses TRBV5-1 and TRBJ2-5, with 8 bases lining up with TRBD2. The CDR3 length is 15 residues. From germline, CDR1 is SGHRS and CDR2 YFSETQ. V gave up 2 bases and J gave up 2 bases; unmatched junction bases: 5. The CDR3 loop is CASSFQGGGQETQYF. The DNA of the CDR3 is TGCGCCAGCAGCTTCCAAGGCGGGGGGCAAGAGACCCAGTACTTC. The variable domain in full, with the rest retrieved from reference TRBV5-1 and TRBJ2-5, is KAGVTQTPRYLIKTRGQQVTLSCSPISGHRSVSWYQQTPGQGLQFLFEYFSETQRNKGNFPGRFSGRQFSNSRSEMNVSTLELGDSALYLCASSFQGGGQETQYFGPGTRLLVL.

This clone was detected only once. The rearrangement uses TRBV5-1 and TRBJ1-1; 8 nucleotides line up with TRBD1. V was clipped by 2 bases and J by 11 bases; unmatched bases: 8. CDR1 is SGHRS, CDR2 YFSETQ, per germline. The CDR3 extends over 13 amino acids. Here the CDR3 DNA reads TGCGCCAGCAGCTTTGACAGGGGCCGTCGGGCTTTCTTT. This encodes CASSFDRGRRAFF.